One and the same sample provided the 7 T cell receptor beta chains below, sequenced in a study of blood T cell repertoires in COVID-19. Using immunoSEQ multiplex PCR, the repertoire was profiled, and TCRdb retains in-frame clones only, with some absent. The sample lists a few hundred thousand clones, less than 90% occurring once. The specimen sequenced was PBMCs or T cells enriched from blood (not recorded which). These receptors came from a young woman who had recovered from COVID-19.

The chain combines TRBV19 with TRBJ1-2, with 10 bases matching TRBD1. With 5 bases clipped from V and 5 bases from J, the junction kept 8 bases outside the gene matches. The CDR3 length is 15 residues. The germline CDR1 and CDR2 sequences are LNHDA and SQIVND (reference sequence). The CDR3, as DNA: TGTGCCAGTAGTTTTCCGGGACAGGGGTCTTATGGCTACACCTTC. Encoded protein: CASSFPGQGSYGYTF.

Here the CDR3 reads CASSYRQGGDTQYF. CDR3 nucleotides: TGTGCCAGCAGTTACCGCCAGGGAGGAGATACGCAGTATTTT. The chain uses TRBV6-6 and TRBJ2-3; maybe TRBD2 (6 bases). This CDR3 region has 14 residues. Trimming cost V 2 bases and J 5 bases, with 11 bases left between them. Per the germline V gene, CDR1 is MNHNY and CDR2 is SVGAGI (reference sequence).

This clone was picked up one time. This chain uses TRBV7-9 with TRBJ2-7; 10 bases map to TRBD1. V dropped 5 bases and J dropped 4; count of bases not matched to a gene: 5. Germline V gene lookup returns CDR1 SEHNR and CDR2 FQNEAQ (reference sequence). CDR3 length: 14 residues. DNA of the CDR3: TGTGCCAGCAGCCCCAGGACAGGGGGGTACGAGCAGTACTTC. Translation gives CASSPRTGGYEQYF.

This rearrangement joins TRBV7-6 to TRBJ2-7, with TRBD2 matching over 7 bases. V trimming: 3 bases; J trimming: 2 bases; junction bases outside the gene matches: 7. The germline V gene encodes CDR1 SGHVS and CDR2 FNYEAQ. The CDR3 consists of 15 residues. The CDR3 here is CASSLTAGEAYEQYF. DNA of the CDR3: TGTGCCAGCAGCTTGACGGCGGGAGAAGCCTACGAGCAGTACTTC.

V is TRBV7-8 and J is TRBJ2-7; 12 bases align to TRBD2. From germline, CDR1 is SGHVS and CDR2 FQNEAQ. With 5 bases clipped from V and 2 bases from J, the junction kept 4 bases outside the gene matches. The CDR3 length is 15 residues. CDR3 coding DNA: TGTGCCAGCAGCATTGGACTAGCGGGAACCTACGAGCAGTACTTC. Translated, it gives CASSIGLAGTYEQYF.

The chain employs TRBV5-1 and TRBJ2-7, with 11 bases that match TRBD1. The CDR3 extends over 15 amino acids. Germline-derived CDR1 and CDR2 are SGHRS and YFSETQ. Trimming cost V 6 bases and J 6 bases; bases outside gene matches: 11. The CDR3 DNA follows: TGCGCCAGCACACCATACCGGGACAGGGGGGGCGAGCAGTACTTC. Translation: CASTPYRDRGGEQYF.

The J gene is TRBJ1-3, the V gene TRBV7-3; TRBD1 might be the D (6 bases). This CDR3 contains 15 residues. Trimming removed 2 bases from V and 0 bases from J, with 8 bases in between. Germline CDR1 reads SGHTA; CDR2 reads FQGTGA. The CDR3 DNA is TGTGCCAGCAGCTTACTAGGGGGCTCTGGAAACACCATATATTTT. It encodes CASSLLGGSGNTIYF.